This T cell receptor (beta chain) was recovered during a study of cytomegalovirus exposure and HLA in healthy donors. The wider study: In a previous analysis, around 110 million unique TCR beta sequences were found from 170 million or so T cells. Within an early data release were 65 million to 90 million unique TCRs drawn from HLA-typed donors. The study, taken as a whole, reports: Later analysis reportedly placed an Asian-associated ancestry cluster below the roughly 680-donor mean in N-insertions. Per a prior analysis, the majority of TCR beta V segments were productive roughly 87% or roughly 30% of the time.

Primers: 60 Vbeta forward and 13 Jbeta reverse. Method: immunoSEQ multiplex PCR; TCRdb's copy keeps in-frame clones and lacks some. The sample has 100,000 or so clones, around three quarters seen once. The V gene lost 6 bases and the J gene lost 0 bases, with 11 bases spanning the gap. The CDR3 runs 15 residues. Germline loops: CDR1 SGHVS, CDR2 FQNEAQ. For this clone: Its target is not known.

The chain recombines TRBV7-8 with TRBJ1-4; D is possibly TRBD1 (5 bases). The sequence came from a female donor in good health and CMV-seronegative. Sequencing was done on a sample of PBMCs. CDR3 loop: CASRPGIATNEKLFF. The CDR3 region has the DNA TGTGCCAGCAGACCAGGGATTGCAACTAATGAAAAACTGTTTTTT.